This T cell receptor beta chain emerged from a study of blood T cell dynamics during melanoma immunotherapy. TCRdb's copy holds only in-frame clones and misses some; the assay was immunoSEQ multiplex PCR. In the table there are approximately 11,000 clones, around 78% of which are singletons. The CDR3 has 15 residues. Germline V lookup: CDR1 LNHDA, CDR2 SQIVND (reference sequence). V was cut by 3 bases and J by 1 base, with 12 bases left in between. As for time point: pre-treatment baseline. Sequences were derived from blood, sampled from a patient treated with checkpoint blockade. This rearrangement joins TRBV19 to TRBJ1-2, with no clear D. The sequence came from a human donor with melanoma. DNA for the CDR3: TGTGCCAGTAGTATCGATCGGGAATTTAACTATGGCTACACCTTC. This translates into CASSIDREFNYGYTF.